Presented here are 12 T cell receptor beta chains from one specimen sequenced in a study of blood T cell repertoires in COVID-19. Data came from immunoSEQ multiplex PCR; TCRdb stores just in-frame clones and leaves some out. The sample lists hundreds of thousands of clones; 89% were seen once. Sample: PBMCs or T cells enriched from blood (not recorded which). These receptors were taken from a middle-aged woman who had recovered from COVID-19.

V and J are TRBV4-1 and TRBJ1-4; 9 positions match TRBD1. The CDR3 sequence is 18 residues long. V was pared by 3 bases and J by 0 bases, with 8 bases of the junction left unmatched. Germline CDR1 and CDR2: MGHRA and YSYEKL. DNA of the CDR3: TGCGCCAGCAGCCAGGGACAGGGCTTTTTTGCAACTAATGAAAAACTGTTTTTT. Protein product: CASSQGQGFFATNEKLFF.

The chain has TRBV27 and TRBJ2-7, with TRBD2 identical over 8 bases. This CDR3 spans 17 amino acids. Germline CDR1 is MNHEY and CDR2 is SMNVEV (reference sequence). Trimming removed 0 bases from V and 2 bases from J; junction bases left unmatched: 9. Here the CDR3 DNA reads TGTGCCAGCAGTTTATCTTTTCCTTACGGGGGGGCCTACGAGCAGTACTTC. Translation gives CASSLSFPYGGAYEQYF.

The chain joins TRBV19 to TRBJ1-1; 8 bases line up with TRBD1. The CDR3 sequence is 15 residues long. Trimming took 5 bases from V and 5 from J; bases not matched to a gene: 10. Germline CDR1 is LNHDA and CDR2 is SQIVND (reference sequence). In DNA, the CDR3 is TGTGCCAGTAGTCCCCAAGACAGGGGAATAACTGAAGCTTTCTTT. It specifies CASSPQDRGITEAFF.

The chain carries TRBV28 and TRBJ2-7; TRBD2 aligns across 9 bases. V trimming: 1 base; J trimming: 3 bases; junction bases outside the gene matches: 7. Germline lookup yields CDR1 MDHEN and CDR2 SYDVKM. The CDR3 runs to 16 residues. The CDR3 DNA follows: TGTGCCAGCAGTTTATTGGCTAGCGGGGAAGTCTACGAGCAGTACTTC. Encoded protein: CASSLLASGEVYEQYF.

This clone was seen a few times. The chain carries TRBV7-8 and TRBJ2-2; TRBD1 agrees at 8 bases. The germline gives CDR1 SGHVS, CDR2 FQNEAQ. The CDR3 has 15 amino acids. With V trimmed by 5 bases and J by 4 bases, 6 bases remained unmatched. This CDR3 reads CASSPGQGGTGELFF. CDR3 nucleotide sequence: TGTGCCAGCAGCCCAGGACAGGGAGGCACCGGGGAGCTGTTTTTT.

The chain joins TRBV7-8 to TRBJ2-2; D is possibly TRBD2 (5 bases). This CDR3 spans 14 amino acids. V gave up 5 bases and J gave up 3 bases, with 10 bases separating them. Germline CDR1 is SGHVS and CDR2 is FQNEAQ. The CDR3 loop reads CASSATRDTGELFF. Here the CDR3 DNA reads TGTGCCAGCAGCGCAACTAGGGACACCGGGGAGCTGTTTTTT.

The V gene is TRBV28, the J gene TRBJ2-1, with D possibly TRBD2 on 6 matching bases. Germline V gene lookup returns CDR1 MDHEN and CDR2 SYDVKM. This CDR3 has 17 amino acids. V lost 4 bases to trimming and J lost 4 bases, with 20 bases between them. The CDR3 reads CASSSQPGDSYYNEQFF. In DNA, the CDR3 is TGTGCCAGCAGTTCCCAACCGGGGGACTCCTATTACAATGAGCAGTTCTTC.

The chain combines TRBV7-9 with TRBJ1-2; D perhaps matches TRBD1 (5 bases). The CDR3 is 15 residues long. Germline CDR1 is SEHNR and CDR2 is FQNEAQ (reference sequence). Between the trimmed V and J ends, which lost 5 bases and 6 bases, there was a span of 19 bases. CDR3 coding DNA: TGTGCCAGCAGCGTACCCGGCAGGGCCTATGATGGCTACACCTTC. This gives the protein CASSVPGRAYDGYTF.

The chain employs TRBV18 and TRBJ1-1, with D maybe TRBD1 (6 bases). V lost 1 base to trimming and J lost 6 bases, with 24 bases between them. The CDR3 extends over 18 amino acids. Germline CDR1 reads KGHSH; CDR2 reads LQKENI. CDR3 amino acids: CASSPHGPQGRWLAEAFF. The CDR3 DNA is TGTGCCAGCTCACCACACGGACCCCAGGGGCGATGGCTTGCTGAAGCTTTCTTT.

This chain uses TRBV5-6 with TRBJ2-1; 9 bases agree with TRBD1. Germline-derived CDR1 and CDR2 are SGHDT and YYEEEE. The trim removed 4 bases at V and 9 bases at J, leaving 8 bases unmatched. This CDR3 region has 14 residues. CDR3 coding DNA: TGTGCCAGCAGCCTACTACAGGGGGCAACTGAGCAGTTCTTC. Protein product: CASSLLQGATEQFF.

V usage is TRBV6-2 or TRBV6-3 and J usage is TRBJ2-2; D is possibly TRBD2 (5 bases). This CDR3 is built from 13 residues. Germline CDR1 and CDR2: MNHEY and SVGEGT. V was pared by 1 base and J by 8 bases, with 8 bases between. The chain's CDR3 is CASSYYGEGELFF. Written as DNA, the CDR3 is TGTGCCAGCAGTTACTACGGGGAAGGGGAGCTGTTTTTT.

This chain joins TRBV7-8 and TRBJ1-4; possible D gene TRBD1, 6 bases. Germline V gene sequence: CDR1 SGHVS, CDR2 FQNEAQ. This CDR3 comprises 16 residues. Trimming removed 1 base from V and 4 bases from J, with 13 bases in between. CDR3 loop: CASSLDRASLNEKLFF. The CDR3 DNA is TGTGCCAGCAGCTTAGACAGGGCCTCCCTTAATGAAAAACTGTTTTTT.